A selection of T cell receptor beta chains follows, all from one sample in a study of CD8+ T cells in alopecia areata. Sequencing was performed with immunoSEQ multiplex PCR; in TCRdb, only in-frame clones are kept and a portion is missing. Of 130,000 or so clones in the sample, about 50% were seen once. Here the sequenced sample was CD8+ T cells sorted from blood, taken at week 0. These TCRs come from a human donor with alopecia areata. Both conserved end residues are part of each CDR3. Each record gives: V gene, D gene, J gene, clone size, CDR3 protein, CDR3 DNA. A D gene is named only where the DNA matches it firmly. A clone size is listed for some rows: how often the clone was seen (once, few, many), or a class if it is expanded.

v_call: TRBV2
d_call: -
j_call: TRBJ2-2
clone_size: few
cdr3_aa: CASSLTGELFF
cdr3_nt: TGTGCCAGCAGTTTAACCGGGGAGCTGTTTTTT

v_call: TRBV5-4
d_call: TRBD2
j_call: TRBJ2-7
clone_size: -
cdr3_aa: CASTLNRALAGAHEQYF
cdr3_nt: TGTGCCAGCACCCTGAACCGGGCACTAGCGGGGGCCCACGAGCAGTACTTC

v_call: TRBV7-8
d_call: -
j_call: TRBJ2-5
clone_size: -
cdr3_aa: CASSLKWASSALQETQYF
cdr3_nt: TGTGCCAGCAGCTTAAAGTGGGCTAGCTCAGCTTTACAAGAGACCCAGTACTTC

v_call: TRBV5-6
d_call: -
j_call: TRBJ2-2
clone_size: -
cdr3_aa: CASSLADSGELFF
cdr3_nt: TGTGCCAGCAGCTTGGCCGATAGCGGGGAGCTGTTTTTT

v_call: TRBV19
d_call: -
j_call: TRBJ2-7
clone_size: few
cdr3_aa: CASMDRGALREQYF
cdr3_nt: TGTGCCAGTATGGACCGGGGCGCCCTACGAGAGCAGTACTTC

v_call: TRBV4-3
d_call: -
j_call: TRBJ2-3
clone_size: -
cdr3_aa: CASSQEGGTDTQYF
cdr3_nt: TGCGCCAGCAGCCAAGAGGGCGGGACAGATACGCAGTATTTT

v_call: TRBV5-6
d_call: -
j_call: TRBJ2-7
clone_size: -
cdr3_aa: CASSSDGYYEQYF
cdr3_nt: TGTGCCAGCAGCTCGGACGGTTACTACGAGCAGTACTTC

v_call: TRBV5-1
d_call: -
j_call: TRBJ1-1
clone_size: few
cdr3_aa: CASSLGREGAEAFF
cdr3_nt: TGCGCCAGCAGCTTGGGCAGGGAGGGGGCTGAAGCTTTCTTT

v_call: TRBV5-4
d_call: -
j_call: TRBJ2-7
clone_size: -
cdr3_aa: CASSFGRGAYEQYF
cdr3_nt: TGTGCCAGCAGCTTTGGTCGCGGGGCCTACGAGCAGTACTTC

v_call: TRBV29-1
d_call: TRBD1
j_call: TRBJ2-1
clone_size: -
cdr3_aa: CSVRDSYYNEQFF
cdr3_nt: TGCAGCGTCCGGGACAGCTACTACAATGAGCAGTTCTTC

v_call: TRBV7-3
d_call: -
j_call: TRBJ2-1
clone_size: -
cdr3_aa: CASSLGQASEQFF
cdr3_nt: TGTGCCAGCAGCTTAGGGCAAGCCAGTGAGCAGTTCTTC

v_call: TRBV29-1
d_call: TRBD2
j_call: TRBJ2-7
clone_size: -
cdr3_aa: CSYKLAGASYEQYF
cdr3_nt: TGCAGCTATAAACTAGCGGGGGCTTCCTACGAGCAGTACTTC

v_call: TRBV7-3
d_call: -
j_call: TRBJ1-2
clone_size: once
cdr3_aa: CASSLAGTVYGYTF
cdr3_nt: TGTGCCAGCAGCTTGGCCGGGACGGTTTATGGCTACACCTTC

v_call: TRBV13
d_call: -
j_call: TRBJ2-5
clone_size: few
cdr3_aa: CASSLDQETQYF
cdr3_nt: TGTGCCAGCAGCTTAGACCAAGAGACCCAGTACTTC

v_call: TRBV7-9
d_call: -
j_call: TRBJ1-4
clone_size: few
cdr3_aa: CASSADDGGVREKLFF
cdr3_nt: TGTGCCAGCAGCGCCGACGACGGGGGCGTCCGTGAAAAACTGTTTTTT

v_call: TRBV27
d_call: TRBD2
j_call: TRBJ2-7
clone_size: -
cdr3_aa: CASSLTLLAGGPYEQYF
cdr3_nt: TGTGCCAGCAGTCTAACCCTACTAGCGGGGGGCCCTTACGAGCAGTACTTC

v_call: TRBV19
d_call: -
j_call: TRBJ1-5
clone_size: -
cdr3_aa: CAAQAGDTHQPQHF
cdr3_nt: TGTGCCGCGCAAGCAGGGGATACCCATCAGCCCCAGCATTTT

v_call: TRBV14
d_call: -
j_call: TRBJ1-1
clone_size: few
cdr3_aa: CASSQGPYENTEAFF
cdr3_nt: TGTGCCAGCAGCCAAGGACCGTATGAGAACACTGAAGCTTTCTTT

v_call: TRBV7-9
d_call: TRBD2
j_call: TRBJ2-7
clone_size: -
cdr3_aa: CASSGPATSGGRRAYEQYF
cdr3_nt: TGTGCCAGCAGTGGCCCTGCGACTAGCGGGGGGCGCCGCGCCTACGAGCAGTACTTC

v_call: TRBV27
d_call: -
j_call: TRBJ1-1
clone_size: few
cdr3_aa: CASSSRVSEAFF
cdr3_nt: TGTGCCAGCAGTTCCCGAGTATCTGAAGCTTTCTTT

v_call: TRBV27
d_call: TRBD2
j_call: TRBJ2-5
clone_size: -
cdr3_aa: CASSPTSGGTFQETQYF
cdr3_nt: TGTGCCAGCAGCCCGACTAGCGGGGGGACTTTCCAAGAGACCCAGTACTTC

v_call: TRBV27
d_call: TRBD1
j_call: TRBJ1-1
clone_size: few
cdr3_aa: CASSSRQGGEAFF
cdr3_nt: TGTGCCAGCAGTTCCCGACAGGGAGGGGAAGCTTTCTTT

v_call: TRBV15
d_call: TRBD2
j_call: TRBJ2-5
clone_size: few
cdr3_aa: CATSRGGGLDETQYF
cdr3_nt: TGTGCCACCAGCAGAGGCGGGGGGCTAGATGAGACCCAGTACTTC

v_call: TRBV30
d_call: -
j_call: TRBJ2-7
clone_size: -
cdr3_aa: CAWTPGGYEQYF
cdr3_nt: TGTGCCTGGACCCCCGGGGGATACGAGCAGTACTTC

v_call: TRBV5-6
d_call: -
j_call: TRBJ1-4
clone_size: -
cdr3_aa: CASSLGEKLFF
cdr3_nt: TGTGCCAGCAGCTTGGGTGAAAAACTGTTTTTT

v_call: TRBV29-1
d_call: -
j_call: TRBJ2-7
clone_size: -
cdr3_aa: CSVESGDYEQYF
cdr3_nt: TGCAGCGTTGAAAGTGGGGACTACGAGCAGTACTTC

v_call: TRBV30
d_call: TRBD1
j_call: TRBJ1-1
clone_size: -
cdr3_aa: CAWEYTGGTEAFF
cdr3_nt: TGTGCCTGGGAATACACAGGGGGCACTGAAGCTTTCTTT

v_call: TRBV27
d_call: TRBD1
j_call: TRBJ2-7
clone_size: -
cdr3_aa: CASRWDSTSYEQYF
cdr3_nt: TGTGCCAGCAGGTGGGACAGTACCTCCTACGAGCAGTACTTC

v_call: TRBV6-5
d_call: -
j_call: TRBJ1-2
clone_size: -
cdr3_aa: CASTDGPDYGYTF
cdr3_nt: TGTGCCAGCACCGATGGTCCGGACTATGGCTACACCTTC

v_call: TRBV7-2
d_call: -
j_call: TRBJ1-6
clone_size: medium-sized
cdr3_aa: CASSFLTGPNSPLHF
cdr3_nt: TGTGCCAGCAGCTTCCTGACAGGTCCTAATTCACCCCTCCACTTT

v_call: TRBV5-6
d_call: -
j_call: TRBJ2-1
clone_size: once
cdr3_aa: CASSWGPAGEQFF
cdr3_nt: TGTGCCAGCAGCTGGGGGCCGGCTGGTGAGCAGTTCTTC

v_call: TRBV4-1
d_call: -
j_call: TRBJ2-1
clone_size: few
cdr3_aa: CASSQEGEQFF
cdr3_nt: TGCGCCAGCAGCCAGGAAGGAGAGCAGTTCTTC

v_call: TRBV13
d_call: TRBD1
j_call: TRBJ2-7
clone_size: -
cdr3_aa: CASSEGGQGAHEQYF
cdr3_nt: TGTGCCAGCAGCGAAGGAGGACAGGGGGCCCACGAGCAGTACTTC

v_call: TRBV30
d_call: -
j_call: TRBJ2-3
clone_size: -
cdr3_aa: CAWNPPETSTDTQYF
cdr3_nt: TGTGCCTGGAACCCCCCCGAAACTAGCACAGATACGCAGTATTTT

v_call: TRBV29-1
d_call: -
j_call: TRBJ2-2
clone_size: once
cdr3_aa: CSVEDRSGELFF
cdr3_nt: TGCAGCGTTGAAGATAGGAGCGGGGAGCTGTTTTTT

v_call: TRBV11-1
d_call: -
j_call: TRBJ2-2
clone_size: few
cdr3_aa: CASSSRDGDTGELFF
cdr3_nt: TGTGCCAGCAGTTCCAGGGACGGAGACACCGGGGAGCTGTTTTTT

v_call: TRBV10-3
d_call: TRBD1
j_call: TRBJ2-7
clone_size: few
cdr3_aa: CASQGAGYEQYF
cdr3_nt: TGTGCCTCACAGGGGGCCGGATACGAGCAGTACTTC

v_call: TRBV27
d_call: -
j_call: TRBJ1-5
clone_size: few
cdr3_aa: CASRRTGSNQPQHF
cdr3_nt: TGTGCCAGCAGACGCACAGGTTCCAATCAGCCCCAGCATTTT

v_call: TRBV7-8
d_call: -
j_call: TRBJ2-7
clone_size: -
cdr3_aa: CASSLGDYEQYF
cdr3_nt: TGTGCCAGCAGCTTAGGTGACTACGAGCAGTACTTC

v_call: TRBV7-9
d_call: -
j_call: TRBJ2-7
clone_size: -
cdr3_aa: CASSLTGDSYEQYF
cdr3_nt: TGTGCCAGCAGCCTTACGGGGGACTCCTACGAGCAGTACTTC

v_call: TRBV13
d_call: TRBD1
j_call: TRBJ1-5
clone_size: -
cdr3_aa: CASSLGQGVQPQHF
cdr3_nt: TGTGCCAGCAGCTTGGGTCAGGGGGTCCAGCCCCAGCATTTT

v_call: TRBV9
d_call: -
j_call: TRBJ2-7
clone_size: once
cdr3_aa: CASSEGHSYEQYF
cdr3_nt: TGTGCCAGCAGCGAAGGACACAGCTACGAGCAGTACTTC

v_call: TRBV10-2
d_call: TRBD2
j_call: TRBJ2-3
clone_size: few
cdr3_aa: CASSESAGGETDTQYF
cdr3_nt: TGCGCCAGCAGTGAGTCAGCGGGGGGCGAGACAGATACGCAGTATTTT

v_call: TRBV25-1
d_call: -
j_call: TRBJ2-5
clone_size: -
cdr3_aa: CASTLGGLGEQYF
cdr3_nt: TGTGCCAGCACCTTGGGGGGCCTGGGGGAGCAGTACTTC

v_call: TRBV15
d_call: TRBD1
j_call: TRBJ1-1
clone_size: -
cdr3_aa: CATSLDRGRFTEAFF
cdr3_nt: TGTGCCACCAGCTTGGACAGGGGGCGTTTCACTGAAGCTTTCTTT

v_call: TRBV7-9
d_call: -
j_call: TRBJ1-1
clone_size: -
cdr3_aa: CASSTMTGMNTEAFF
cdr3_nt: TGTGCCAGCAGCACCATGACAGGAATGAACACTGAAGCTTTCTTT

v_call: TRBV29-1
d_call: -
j_call: TRBJ1-1
clone_size: -
cdr3_aa: CSVELLGGVIEAFF
cdr3_nt: TGCAGCGTTGAACTTTTGGGGGGCGTAATTGAAGCTTTCTTT

v_call: TRBV23-1
d_call: -
j_call: TRBJ2-1
clone_size: few
cdr3_aa: CASSQQTGIRHNEQFF
cdr3_nt: TGCGCCAGCAGTCAACAGACCGGGATAAGGCACAATGAGCAGTTCTTC